The 12 T cell receptor beta chains below come from one sample, sequenced in a study of vaccination effects on CD4 cells after COVID-19. Expansion of antigen-specific CD4+ T cells with viral peptide pools was carried out by the ViraFEST assay before sequencing. Cells that had been cultured for 10 days were the source of isolated CD4+ T cells. BNT162b2 vaccine or mRNA-1273 vaccine was given to participants in two doses. Sequencing was performed with immunoSEQ multiplex PCR; in TCRdb, only in-frame clones are kept and a portion is missing. The profile covers roughly 63,000 clones, with around 80% appearing a single time and 2% taken by the ten largest. These receptors lack a known antigen. This specimen consisted of CD4+ T cells from PBMCs cultured with HCoV-OC43 spike peptides, obtained after COVID-19 vaccination. The subset was: HCoV-OC43 spike overlapping peptide pool stimulation. All receptors derive from a human donor who received a COVID-19 vaccine.

V and J are TRBV6-2 or TRBV6-3 and TRBJ2-6; TRBD2 matches 7 bases. The CDR3 loop spans 17 amino acids. The germline V gene encodes CDR1 MNHEY and CDR2 SVGEGT. With V trimmed by 2 bases and J by 0 bases, 4 bases remained unmatched. Here the CDR3 DNA reads TGTGCCAGCAGTTACAATCCGGGAGGCTCTGGGGCCAACGTCCTGACTTTC. Translation: CASSYNPGGSGANVLTF.

The chain recombines TRBV7-3 with TRBJ2-5, with D tentatively TRBD1 or TRBD2 (5 bases each). This CDR3 spans 13 amino acids. Germline V CDR1 and CDR2: SGHTA, FQGTGA. V was pared by 2 bases and J by 5 bases, with 9 bases between. The CDR3 loop reads CASSLHWGETQYF. Here the CDR3 DNA reads TGTGCCAGCAGCTTACACTGGGGGGAGACCCAGTACTTC.

The genes are TRBV24-1 and TRBJ1-6; D is undetermined. Trimming removed 8 bases at V and 10 bases at J, with 14 bases between. Germline V gene data show CDR1 as KGHDR and CDR2 as SFDVKD. The CDR3 consists of 13 residues. Here the CDR3 reads CATTPDRASPLHF. CDR3 sequence (DNA): TGTGCCACCACCCCGGACCGAGCATCACCCCTCCACTTT.

This chain connects TRBV2 to TRBJ1-1; 7 positions agree with TRBD1. Germline loops: CDR1 SNHLY, CDR2 FYNNEI. The J segment lost 1 base and the V segment lost 5 bases, leaving 4 bases of the junction unmatched. This CDR3 is built from 14 residues. CDR3 protein: CASSTRGGNTEAFF. The CDR3 DNA reads TGTGCCAGCAGTACCAGGGGGGGGAACACTGAAGCTTTCTTT.

The V call is TRBV5-1, the J call TRBJ1-4; possible D gene TRBD1, 5 bases. Germline assignment: CDR1 SGHRS and CDR2 YFSETQ. Trimming cost V 0 bases and J 0 bases, with 6 bases left between them. The length of the CDR3 is 15 residues. CDR3 DNA: TGCGCCAGCAGCTTGGGACAGCCAACTAATGAAAAACTGTTTTTT. As protein: CASSLGQPTNEKLFF.

The chain recombines TRBV5-1 with TRBJ1-4; 8 bases are a match to TRBD1. The length of the CDR3 is 15 residues. CDR1 is SGHRS, CDR2 YFSETQ, per germline. Trimming removed 6 bases from V and 7 bases from J; junction bases left unmatched: 11. The CDR3, as DNA: TGCGCCAGCACTGACCAGAGGGGGACAGGTGAAAAACTGTTTTTT. It translates to CASTDQRGTGEKLFF.

This sequence joins TRBV9 and TRBJ1-1; TRBD1 matches 8 bases. The CDR3 sequence is 14 residues long. Looked up from germline, CDR1 is SGDLS and CDR2 is YYNGEE. V shed 5 bases and J 4 bases; nucleotides not matched to a gene: 7. The CDR3 sequence is CASSGETGGTEAFF. CDR3 in DNA: TGTGCCAGCAGTGGTGAAACAGGGGGCACTGAAGCTTTCTTT.

V is TRBV5-1 and J is TRBJ2-3; the match to TRBD1 covers 8 bases. The CDR3 extends over 15 amino acids. CDR1 is SGHRS and CDR2 is YFSETQ in the germline V gene. After removal of 0 bases from V and 4 bases from J, the junction contained 4 bases not matched to a gene. The CDR3 coding sequence is TGCGCCAGCAGCTTGGCAGGGGGCTACGCAGATACGCAGTATTTT. Translated, it gives CASSLAGGYADTQYF.

The CDR3 nucleotides read TGTGCCAGCTCCGGGACAGCGTTTTCCTACGAGCAGTACGTC. It codes for CASSGTAFSYEQYV. V usage is TRBV6-5 and J usage is TRBJ2-7; 7 bases align to TRBD1. Trimming took 8 bases from V and 1 from J; bases not matched to a gene: 8. Germline CDR1 MNHEY, CDR2 SVGAGI. The CDR3 is made up of 14 amino acids.

The CDR3 nucleotides read TGTGCCAGCAGCGTACGGGCTACCGATATCGAAAAACTGTTTTTT. Its protein is CASSVRATDIEKLFF. The V and J genes are TRBV9 and TRBJ1-4, with no clear D. In germline, CDR1 is SGDLS, CDR2 YYNGEE. The CDR3 is 15 residues long. Trimming left V 1 base short and J 8 bases short, with 15 bases between.

V usage is TRBV24-1 and J usage is TRBJ2-3; D gene ambiguous. CDR1 and CDR2 from the germline V gene are KGHDR and SFDVKD. The CDR3 consists of 13 residues. Trimming shortened V by 6 bases and J by 0 bases, and 6 bases separated the two germline ends. The CDR3 DNA reads TGTGCCACCAGTCTCCGGAGCACAGATACGCAGTATTTT. Translating it yields CATSLRSTDTQYF.

The chain recombines TRBV28 with TRBJ1-5; D is undetermined. Trimming cost V 1 base and J 0 bases, with 10 bases left between them. CDR3 size: 16 residues. CDR1 is MDHEN, CDR2 SYDVKM, per germline. The chain's CDR3 is CASSLYPGDSNQPQHF. The CDR3 DNA reads as TGTGCCAGCAGTTTATATCCAGGAGATAGCAATCAGCCCCAGCATTTT.